This T cell receptor beta chain emerged from a study of shared clonotypes between healthy human individuals. The germline gives CDR1 LNHDA, CDR2 SQIVND (reference sequence). The CDR3 is made up of 13 amino acids. Trimming left V 2 bases short and J 7 bases short, with 8 bases between. Around 90 million PBMCs served as the genomic DNA source for unsorted samples. Genomic DNA (from each subset) was split evenly across several immunoSEQ plates. Assay: immunoSEQ multiplex PCR; the TCRdb copy retains only in-frame clones and omits some. This table has about 490,000 clones, around 73% appearing once. The V and J genes are TRBV19 and TRBJ2-2; TRBD2 might be the D (5 bases). Material: PBMCs. This receptor was identified in a woman aged 40 to 50 in good health. Some clones in this sample may be carry-over from other donors' samples. CDR3 in DNA: TGTGCCAGTAGTATAAGTGAGGGCGGGGAGCTGTTTTTT. It codes for CASSISEGGELFF.